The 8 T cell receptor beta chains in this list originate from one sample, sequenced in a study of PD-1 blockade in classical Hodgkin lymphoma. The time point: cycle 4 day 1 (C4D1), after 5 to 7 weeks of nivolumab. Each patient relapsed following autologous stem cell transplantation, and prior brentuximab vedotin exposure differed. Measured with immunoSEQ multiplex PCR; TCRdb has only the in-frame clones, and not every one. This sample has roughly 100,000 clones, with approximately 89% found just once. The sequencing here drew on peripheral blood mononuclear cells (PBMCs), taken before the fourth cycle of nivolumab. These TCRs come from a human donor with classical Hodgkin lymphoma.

The CDR3 sequence: CASSDPGGNGYGYTF. The CDR3 nucleotides are TGTGCCAGCAGCGATCCAGGGGGGAATGGATATGGCTACACCTTC. The rearrangement joins TRBV4-2 to TRBJ1-2; TRBD1 matches 7 bases. CDR1 is LGHNA and CDR2 is YNFKEQ in the germline V gene. After removal of 5 bases from V and 5 bases from J, the junction contained 11 bases not matched to a gene. The CDR3 contains 15 residues.

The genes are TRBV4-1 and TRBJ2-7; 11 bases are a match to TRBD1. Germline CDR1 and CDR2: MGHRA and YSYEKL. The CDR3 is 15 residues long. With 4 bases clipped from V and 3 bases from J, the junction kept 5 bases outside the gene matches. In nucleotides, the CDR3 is TGCGCCAGCAGCCGGGGGACAGGGGGAAACTACGAGCAGTACTTC. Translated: CASSRGTGGNYEQYF.

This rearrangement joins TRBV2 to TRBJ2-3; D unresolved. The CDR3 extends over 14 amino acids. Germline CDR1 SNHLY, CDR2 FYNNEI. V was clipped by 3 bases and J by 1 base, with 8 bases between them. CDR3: CASSEFPGTDTQYF. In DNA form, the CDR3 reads TGTGCCAGCAGTGAGTTTCCCGGCACAGATACGCAGTATTTT.

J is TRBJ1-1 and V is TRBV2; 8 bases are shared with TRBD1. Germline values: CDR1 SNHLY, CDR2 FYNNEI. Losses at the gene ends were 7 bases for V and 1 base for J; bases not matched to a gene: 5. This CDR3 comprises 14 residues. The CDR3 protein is CASIRTGRNTEAFF. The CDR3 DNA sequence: TGTGCCAGCATCCGGACAGGGCGGAACACTGAAGCTTTCTTT.

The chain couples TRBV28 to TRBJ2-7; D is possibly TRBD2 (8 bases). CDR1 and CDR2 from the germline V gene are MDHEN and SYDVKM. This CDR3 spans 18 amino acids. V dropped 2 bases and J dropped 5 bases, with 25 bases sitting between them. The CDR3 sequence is CASSLDPRGVAGTDEQYF. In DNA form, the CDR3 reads TGTGCCAGCAGTTTAGACCCCAGGGGGGTAGCGGGAACGGACGAGCAGTACTTC. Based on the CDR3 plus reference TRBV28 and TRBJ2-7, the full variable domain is DVKVTQSSRYLVKRTGEKVFLECVQDMDHENMFWYRQDPGLGLRLIYFSYDVKMKEKGDIPEGYSVSREKKERFSLILESASTNQTSMYLCASSLDPRGVAGTDEQYFGPGTRLTVT.

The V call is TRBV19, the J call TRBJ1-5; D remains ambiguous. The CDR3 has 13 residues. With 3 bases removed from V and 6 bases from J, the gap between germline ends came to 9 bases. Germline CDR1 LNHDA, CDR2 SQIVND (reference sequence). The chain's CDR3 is CASSMSRLQPQHF. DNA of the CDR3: TGTGCCAGTAGTATGAGCAGGCTTCAGCCCCAGCATTTT.

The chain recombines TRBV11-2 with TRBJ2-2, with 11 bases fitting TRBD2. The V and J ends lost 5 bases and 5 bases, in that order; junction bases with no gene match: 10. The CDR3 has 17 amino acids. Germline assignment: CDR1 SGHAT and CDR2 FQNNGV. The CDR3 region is CASSPAGTSGTTGELFF. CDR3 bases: TGTGCCAGCAGCCCCGCCGGGACTAGCGGTACGACCGGGGAGCTGTTTTTT. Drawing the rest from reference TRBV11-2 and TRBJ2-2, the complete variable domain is EAGVAQSPRYKIIEKRQSVAFWCNPISGHATLYWYQQILGQGPKLLIQFQNNGVVDDSQLPKDRFSAERLKGVDSTLKIQPAKLEDSAVYLCASSPAGTSGTTGELFFGEGSRLTVL.

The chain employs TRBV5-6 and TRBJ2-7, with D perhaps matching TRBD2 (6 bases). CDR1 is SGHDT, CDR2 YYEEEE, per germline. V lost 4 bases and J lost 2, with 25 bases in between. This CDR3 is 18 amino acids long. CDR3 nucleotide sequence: TGTGCCAGCAGCCTGAGCGAGGGAGGACTACGACTCGCCTACGAGCAGTACTTC. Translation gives CASSLSEGGLRLAYEQYF.